This entry lists 9 T cell receptor beta chains sequenced from one sample in a study of T cells in Graves' hyperthyroidism and ophthalmopathy. RNA transcripts provided the source from which TCR beta CDR3 regions were amplified. Using the HTBI primer set, a first-round RT-PCR was run on the TCR CDR3. TCRdb re-analysed the multiplex PCR reads in MiXCR, keeping a single row per CDR3 protein. The sample holds roughly 660,000 distinct CDR3 sequences, roughly 17% seen once. The source material was blood. Receptors originate from a man over 45 with Graves' hyperthyroidism.

The chain uses TRBV10-3 and TRBJ2-7; D may be TRBD2 (6 bases). Germline CDR1 ENHRY, CDR2 SYGVKD. There are 13 residues in the CDR3. V lost 4 bases and J 3 bases, leaving 10 bases between the germline ends. The CDR3 DNA reads TGTGCCATCAGTGGCCGGGAGCACTACGAGCAGTACTTC. Translation: CAISGREHYEQYF.

The V gene is TRBV18, the J gene TRBJ1-3; D gene unclear. CDR3 length equals 15 residues. The germline V gene encodes CDR1 KGHSH and CDR2 LQKENI. The germline V and J ends were trimmed by 4 bases and 3 bases, with 13 bases remaining between them. The CDR3 nucleotides read TGTGCCAGCTCACTTAAGTTGGATGGTGGAAACACCATATATTTT. Residues: CASSLKLDGGNTIYF.

This sequence joins TRBV4-3 and TRBJ2-1, with D perhaps TRBD2 (5 bases). This CDR3 is 15 amino acids long. V gave up 3 bases and J gave up 0 bases, with 9 bases separating them. The germline gives CDR1 LGHNA, CDR2 YSLEER. DNA for the CDR3: TGCGCCAGCAGCCACGGGATTAGCTCCTACAATGAGCAGTTCTTC. The encoded protein is CASSHGISSYNEQFF.

The rearrangement links TRBV18 to TRBJ1-5; a possible D gene is TRBD1 (5 bases). This CDR3 is 15 amino acids long. V dropped 5 bases and J dropped 0 bases, with 11 bases sitting between them. Germline loops: CDR1 KGHSH, CDR2 LQKENI. This CDR3 is CASSGGTYSNQPQHF. CDR3 nucleotide sequence: TGTGCCAGCTCAGGGGGAACGTATAGCAATCAGCCCCAGCATTTT.

This clonotype was detected many times. The V gene is TRBV27, the J gene TRBJ2-7; TRBD2 matches 8 bases. V lost 6 bases and J lost 6; bases outside the gene matches: 10. The CDR3 sequence is 14 residues long. Germline V lookup: CDR1 MNHEY, CDR2 SMNVEV (reference sequence). For the CDR3, the DNA is TGTGCCAGCAGACCCGGGACTAGTGGTTCCGAGCAGTACTTC. Amino acid sequence: CASRPGTSGSEQYF.

A few counts support this clonotype. V and J are TRBV10-3 and TRBJ2-3; TRBD1 matches at 7 bases. Germline CDR1 is ENHRY and CDR2 is SYGVKD. V dropped 6 bases and J dropped 6; count of bases not matched to a gene: 12. The CDR3 is 15 amino acids. DNA of the CDR3: TGTGCCATCAGGGGGGACAGTATCCTTTTGGATACGCAGTATTTT. This encodes CAIRGDSILLDTQYF.

The V gene is TRBV18, the J gene TRBJ1-4, with D perhaps TRBD1 (5 bases). This CDR3 contains 15 residues. Germline lookup yields CDR1 KGHSH and CDR2 LQKENI. V lost 6 bases and J 5 bases, leaving 16 bases between the germline ends. The CDR3 loop reads CASSPTTGPNEKLFF. CDR3 coding DNA: TGTGCCAGCTCTCCTACCACGGGACCGAATGAAAAACTGTTTTTT.

This clonotype appeared many times. V and J are TRBV5-1 and TRBJ2-1; 16 bases are a match to TRBD2. J was trimmed by 8 bases and V by 4 bases; bases with no gene match: 6. The germline gives CDR1 SGHRS, CDR2 YFSETQ. The CDR3 contains 16 residues. DNA for the CDR3: TGCGCCAGCAGCGAGGGACTAGCGGGAGGGAGCGATGAGCAGTTCTTC. Protein: CASSEGLAGGSDEQFF. Complete variable domain (other parts from reference TRBV5-1 and TRBJ2-1): KAGVTQTPRYLIKTRGQQVTLSCSPISGHRSVSWYQQTPGQGLQFLFEYFSETQRNKGNFPGRFSGRQFSNSRSEMNVSTLELGDSALYLCASSEGLAGGSDEQFFGPGTRLTVL.

J is TRBJ1-2 and V is TRBV6-2 or TRBV6-3; D gene unclear. This CDR3 spans 11 amino acids. V shed 2 bases and J shed 8 bases, with 6 bases lying between them. Germline V gene sequence: CDR1 MNHEY, CDR2 SVGEGT. Here the CDR3 DNA reads TGTGCCAGCAGTTACAAGAGCGGCTACACCTTC. Protein sequence: CASSYKSGYTF.